The present T cell receptor beta chain was sequenced within a study of shared clonotypes between healthy human individuals. This clone has a single count. The repertoire was sequenced with immunoSEQ multiplex PCR; TCRdb's copy has only in-frame clones and lacks some. The sample carries roughly 1 million clones, under 80% recorded once. Sequences were obtained from memory CD4+ T cells sorted from blood. The subset was: CD45RA-negative fraction. The receptor comes from a man between 18 and 29 years old in good health.

CDR3 in DNA: TGTGCCAGCAGCTTGGCAGGGGTTGGTGGGGCCAACGTCCTGACTTTC. It codes for CASSLAGVGGANVLTF. J is TRBJ2-6 and V is TRBV5-8; tentative D call: TRBD1 (6 bases). The V end was cut by 0 bases, the J end by 3 bases, with 10 bases between. CDR1 and CDR2 (germline): SGHTS, YDEGEE. This CDR3 region has 16 residues.